The present entry profiles one T cell receptor beta chain with its context. Its antigen is unidentified. The sample comes from a study of T cell responses to AZD1222 COVID-19 vaccine. Study results and limitations: Spike-spanning, vaccine-associated CD4 TCRs were dominant at 160-218 and 743-854. After two AZD1222 doses, spike-specific TCR breadth and depth rose versus day 0. At baseline, just 5 or 6 AZD1222 recipients tested seropositive.

The V end lost 1 base, the J end lost 3 bases, and 10 bases lay between the germline ends. Germline lookup yields CDR1 SGHTA and CDR2 FQGNSA. CDR3 size: 14 residues. Profiled with immunoSEQ multiplex PCR; TCRdb holds only in-frame clones, not every one. This table has 120,000 or so clones, approximately 88% appearing once. The receptor was isolated from an adult in good health. This rearrangement joins TRBV7-2 to TRBJ2-7; D is possibly TRBD1 (5 bases). The source was peripheral blood, collected on day 0 of MenACWY control vaccination. In DNA form, the CDR3 reads TGTGCCAGCAGCTTAGTAGGGGTCAACTACGAGCAGTACTTC. Its translation: CASSLVGVNYEQYF.